These 30 T cell receptor beta chains were all obtained from the same sample, sequenced in a study of cytomegalovirus exposure and HLA in healthy donors. Here immunoSEQ multiplex PCR was the method, and the copy in TCRdb shows in-frame clones only, minus some. This table has approximately 270,000 clones, around 86% appearing once. Source material: PBMCs. The receptors shown here come from a young woman in good health and CMV-seronegative.

The chain couples TRBV9 to TRBJ2-7, with 9 nucleotides matching TRBD1. Germline trimming cut 3 bases from V and 6 bases from J; bases unmatched to any gene: 10. From germline, CDR1 is SGDLS and CDR2 YYNGEE. The CDR3 extends over 15 amino acids. DNA for the CDR3: TGTGCCAGCAGCGCCCGGGACAGGGTTTTCGGCGAGCAGTACTTC. It specifies CASSARDRVFGEQYF.

This clone was seen only once. The gene calls are TRBV19 and TRBJ2-5; 11 positions match TRBD2. CDR3 length: 14 amino acids. The J segment lost 1 base and the V segment lost 8 bases, leaving 3 bases of the junction unmatched. Germline-derived CDR1 and CDR2 are LNHDA and SQIVND (reference sequence). The CDR3 nucleotides are TGTGCCAGTGGTGGACTAGCGGGCCAAGAGACCCAGTACTTC. Its protein is CASGGLAGQETQYF. The full variable domain, with the rest looked up from reference TRBV19 and TRBJ2-5, is DGGITQSPKYLFRKEGQNVTLSCEQNLNHDAMYWYRQDPGQGLRLIYYSQIVNDFQKGDIAEGYSVSREKKESFPLTVTSAQKNPTAFYLCASGGLAGQETQYFGPGTRLLVL.

The V gene is TRBV28, the J gene TRBJ2-7; D gene ambiguous. The CDR3 totals 14 residues. Trimming cost V 4 bases and J 3 bases, with 13 bases left between them. The V gene's germline CDR1 is MDHEN and CDR2 SYDVKM. For the CDR3, the DNA is TGTGCCAGCAGTTACTTACAGTTAGGCTACGAGCAGTACTTC. Translating it yields CASSYLQLGYEQYF.

V gene TRBV6-6 combines with J gene TRBJ1-1, with 10 bases aligning to TRBD1. Unmatched junction bases numbered 9, after V lost 6 bases and J lost 11 bases. The CDR3 totals 13 residues. CDR1 and CDR2 (germline): MNHNY, SVGAGI (reference sequence). CDR3 region: CASRVGQGTFAFF. CDR3 in DNA: TGTGCCAGCAGGGTGGGACAGGGGACGTTTGCTTTCTTT.

The V and J genes are TRBV18 and TRBJ2-7; 8 bases fit TRBD2. V lost 2 bases, J lost 2 bases, and 2 bases stayed unmatched. Per the germline V gene, CDR1 is KGHSH and CDR2 is LQKENI. The CDR3 loop spans 14 amino acids. In DNA, the CDR3 is TGTGCCAGCTCACCATCGGGGGGGCCCTACGAGCAGTACTTC. Translating it yields CASSPSGGPYEQYF.

This chain connects TRBV18 to TRBJ1-2; 8 bases line up with TRBD1. The V and J ends lost 5 bases and 6 bases, in that order; junction bases with no gene match: 8. Looked up from germline, CDR1 is KGHSH and CDR2 is LQKENI. The CDR3 runs 14 residues. Written as DNA, the CDR3 is TGTGCCAGCTCAAACGGACAGGGCGACCATGGCTACACCTTC. It encodes CASSNGQGDHGYTF.

V gene TRBV29-1 combines with J gene TRBJ1-1; TRBD1 aligns across 9 bases. V lost 6 bases and J lost 4; bases outside the gene matches: 12. Germline V lookup: CDR1 SQVTM, CDR2 ANQGSEA. The CDR3 contains 15 residues. CDR3 residues: CSVRFGTGTITEAFF. The CDR3 DNA reads as TGCAGCGTAAGATTCGGGACAGGGACGATCACTGAAGCTTTCTTT. Together with reference TRBV29-1 and TRBJ1-1, the CDR3 gives the full variable domain: SAVISQKPSRDICQRGTSLTIQCQVDSQVTMMFWYRQQPGQSLTLIATANQGSEATYESGFVIDKFPISRPNLTFSTLTVSNMSPEDSSIYLCSVRFGTGTITEAFFGQGTRLTVV.

The chain combines TRBV27 with TRBJ1-4; possible D gene TRBD1, 5 bases. From germline, CDR1 is MNHEY and CDR2 SMNVEV (reference sequence). Deletions cut 2 bases from V and 6 bases from J, with 13 bases between. There are 15 residues in the CDR3. As DNA, the CDR3 is TGTGCCAGCAGTTTAACCCAGGGCAGGGATGAAAAACTGTTTTTT. It yields the protein CASSLTQGRDEKLFF. Full variable domain (rest looked up from reference TRBV27 and TRBJ1-4): EAQVTQNPRYLITVTGKKLTVTCSQNMNHEYMSWYRQDPGLGLRQIYYSMNVEVTDKGDVPEGYKVSRKEKRNFPLILESPSPNQTSLYFCASSLTQGRDEKLFFGSGTQLSVL.

The CDR3: CAWSVREGGGYTF. CDR3 nucleotides: TGTGCCTGGAGTGTAAGGGAAGGGGGTGGCTACACCTTC. The genes are TRBV30 and TRBJ1-2; perhaps TRBD1 as D (6 bases). CDR3 size: 13 residues. The V and J ends lost 0 bases and 7 bases respectively, with 12 bases between them. Germline V lookup: CDR1 GTSNPN, CDR2 SVGIG (reference sequence).

The table lists this clone with a count of one. The chain has TRBV7-9 and TRBJ1-1; D ambiguous. V lost 5 bases and J lost 3, with 16 bases in between. CDR1 and CDR2 (germline): SEHNR, FQNEAQ (reference sequence). This CDR3 contains 15 residues. CDR3 coding DNA: TGTGCCAGCAGCCACCAGACGGGAGGACACACTGAAGCTTTCTTT. Translation gives CASSHQTGGHTEAFF.

V usage is TRBV30 and J usage is TRBJ2-1, with 8 nucleotides matching TRBD1. The CDR3 extends over 12 amino acids. J was trimmed by 7 bases and V by 7 bases; bases with no gene match: 6. Germline-derived CDR1 and CDR2 are GTSNPN and SVGIG (reference sequence). The CDR3 here is CAFRQGRNEQFF. CDR3 nucleotides: TGTGCCTTTCGACAGGGGAGAAATGAGCAGTTCTTC.

The chain couples TRBV9 to TRBJ1-2; D remains unclear. This CDR3 has 13 residues. V was pared by 0 bases and J by 4 bases, with 7 bases between. CDR1 and CDR2 (germline): SGDLS, YYNGEE. The CDR3 nucleotides are TGTGCCAGCAGCGTAGACATCTCCTATGGCTACACCTTC. It specifies CASSVDISYGYTF.

The chain uses TRBV6-1 and TRBJ2-4; 7 positions match TRBD2. Trimming at V came to 2 bases and at J to 3 bases, leaving 4 bases not matched to a gene. The CDR3 loop spans 15 amino acids. Germline CDR1 is MNHNS and CDR2 is SASEGT. The chain's CDR3 is CASSEMSSGKNIQYF. The CDR3 DNA is TGTGCCAGCAGTGAAATGTCTAGCGGCAAAAACATTCAGTACTTC.

This rearrangement joins TRBV19 to TRBJ2-7; 13 nucleotides match TRBD2. The V segment lost 4 bases and the J segment 6 bases; nucleotides outside the gene matches: 6. Germline V gene data show CDR1 as LNHDA and CDR2 as SQIVND (reference sequence). The CDR3 length is 15 residues. In DNA form, the CDR3 reads TGTGCCAGTAGTACAGGGACTAGCGGGAATCGCGAGCAGTACTTC. It specifies CASSTGTSGNREQYF.

This clone was seen a handful of times. The chain recombines TRBV28 with TRBJ1-2; D not resolved. The germline V and J ends were trimmed by 3 bases and 7 bases, with 12 bases remaining between them. There are 13 residues in the CDR3. The germline CDR1 and CDR2 sequences are MDHEN and SYDVKM. In nucleotides, the CDR3 is TGTGCCAGCAGTTTTGTAGTCAGGCGTGGCTACACCTTC. This translates into CASSFVVRRGYTF.

Of note for this clone: Other DNA sequences in this specimen translate into the identical CDR3. The chain combines TRBV5-1 with TRBJ2-7, with unresolved D. Germline values: CDR1 SGHRS, CDR2 YFSETQ. Trimming took 0 bases from V and 4 from J, leaving 8 bases between them. The CDR3 sequence is 13 residues long. The CDR3 protein is CASSLAGSYEQYF. The CDR3 DNA is TGCGCCAGCAGCTTGGCTGGCAGTTACGAGCAGTACTTC.

This chain uses TRBV6-5 with TRBJ2-1; the D is unclear. From germline, CDR1 is MNHEY and CDR2 SVGAGI. This CDR3 spans 14 amino acids. Trimming took off 0 bases at V and 4 bases at J, with 7 bases between the two ends. CDR3 bases: TGTGCCAGCAGTTACTCTGGGCTATACAATGAGCAGTTCTTC. Translated: CASSYSGLYNEQFF.

The chain uses TRBV10-2 and TRBJ2-7, with D perhaps matching TRBD1 (5 bases). This CDR3 spans 14 amino acids. Germline-derived CDR1 and CDR2 are WSHSY and SAAADI. Trimming stripped 5 bases from V and 9 bases from J, with 20 bases between. The CDR3: CASSRGQGKGRQYF. DNA of the CDR3: TGCGCCAGCAGTAGGGGCCAGGGTAAGGGCAGGCAGTACTTC.

J is TRBJ2-7 and V is TRBV27; 12 bases are a match to TRBD2. This CDR3 is 17 amino acids long. Germline CDR1 reads MNHEY; CDR2 reads SMNVEV (reference sequence). The ends lost 7 bases at V and 2 bases at J; junction bases unmatched: 12. CDR3 sequence (DNA): TGTGCCAGCAACAAGGCTAGCGGGGGGGAGGTAACCTACGAGCAGTACTTC. It codes for CASNKASGGEVTYEQYF.

This clone was counted between two and nine times. This rearrangement joins TRBV7-9 to TRBJ1-5; D is undetermined. Trimming stripped 0 bases from V and 9 bases from J, with 9 bases between. In germline, CDR1 is SEHNR, CDR2 FQNEAQ (reference sequence). This CDR3 spans 13 amino acids. This CDR3 is CASSLAPNGPQHF. CDR3 in DNA: TGTGCCAGCAGCTTAGCCCCAAACGGGCCCCAGCATTTT.

J is TRBJ2-7 and V is TRBV7-8; possible D gene TRBD1, 6 bases. The CDR3 covers 16 residues. Germline lookup yields CDR1 SGHVS and CDR2 FQNEAQ. V lost 5 bases and J 0 bases, leaving 17 bases between the germline ends. The CDR3 region is CASSLYRVRSSYEQYF. CDR3 sequence (DNA): TGTGCCAGCAGCCTCTACAGGGTGCGGAGCTCCTACGAGCAGTACTTC.

With regard to this clone: Other DNA sequences in the sample encode the same CDR3. The chain recombines TRBV9 with TRBJ2-7; 14 positions match TRBD2. The germline CDR1 and CDR2 sequences are SGDLS and YYNGEE. V shed 2 bases and J 3 bases; nucleotides not matched to a gene: 1. The CDR3 contains 15 residues. CDR3 DNA sequence: TGTGCCAGCAGCGTGACTAGCGGGAGGGTCTACGAGCAGTACTTC. Protein sequence: CASSVTSGRVYEQYF. The full variable domain, with the rest looked up from reference TRBV9 and TRBJ2-7, is DSGVTQTPKHLITATGQRVTLRCSPRSGDLSVYWYQQSLDQGLQFLIQYYNGEERAKGNILERFSAQQFPDLHSELNLSSLELGDSALYFCASSVTSGRVYEQYFGPGTRLTVT.

In this sample, this clone turned up many times. This chain joins TRBV9 and TRBJ2-7; the D gene is possibly TRBD2 (6 bases). V shed 0 bases and J shed 3 bases, with 10 bases lying between them. CDR1 and CDR2 from the germline V gene are SGDLS and YYNGEE. The CDR3 contains 14 residues. CDR3 nucleotides: TGTGCCAGCAGCGTAGCGGGGGACTTCTACGAGCAGTACTTC. Residues: CASSVAGDFYEQYF.

The chain combines TRBV9 with TRBJ1-1; D is uncertain. The CDR3 length is 13 residues. Germline V gene data show CDR1 as SGDLS and CDR2 as YYNGEE. V lost 2 bases and J 7 bases, leaving 12 bases between the germline ends. The CDR3 sequence is CASSVPPYSEAFF. CDR3 nucleotide sequence: TGTGCCAGCAGCGTGCCCCCGTACAGTGAAGCTTTCTTT.

The chain is built from TRBV15 and TRBJ1-5, with 12 bases that match TRBD1. This CDR3 is 19 amino acids long. Germline V lookup: CDR1 LNHNV, CDR2 YYDKDF (reference sequence). The trim removed 0 bases at V and 6 bases at J, leaving 12 bases unmatched. The CDR3 sequence is CATSRDSIWDRGLAQPQHF. The CDR3 bases are TGTGCCACCAGCAGAGATTCCATATGGGACAGGGGGCTGGCTCAGCCCCAGCATTTT.

This clone showed up just a few times. CDR3 sequence reads: CANLLAGETDTQYF. The DNA for the CDR3 is TGTGCCAACTTACTAGCGGGAGAGACAGATACGCAGTATTTT. J is TRBJ2-3 and V is TRBV2, with 11 nucleotides matching TRBD2. This CDR3 contains 14 residues. V dropped 10 bases and J dropped 3; count of bases not matched to a gene: 6. Per the germline V gene, CDR1 is SNHLY and CDR2 is FYNNEI.

The chain uses TRBV20-1 and TRBJ1-1; 9 positions agree with TRBD1. Unmatched junction bases numbered 6, after V lost 7 bases and J lost 9 bases. CDR1 is DFQATT and CDR2 is SNEGSKA in the germline V gene (reference sequence). The CDR3 is 11 amino acids. CDR3 region: CSGGQGSQAFF. As DNA, the CDR3 is TGCAGTGGGGGACAGGGTAGTCAAGCTTTCTTT.

The chain recombines TRBV27 with TRBJ2-2; D is ambiguous. Germline V gene lookup returns CDR1 MNHEY and CDR2 SMNVEV (reference sequence). The CDR3 extends over 19 amino acids. V shed 4 bases and J shed 4 bases, with 25 bases lying between them. Here the CDR3 reads CASSYGMASLFSGTGELFF. The CDR3 nucleotides read TGTGCCAGCAGTTACGGAATGGCCAGCTTATTCTCGGGCACCGGGGAGCTGTTTTTT.

CDR3 sequence reads: CASSPTRGSYNEQFF. The DNA for the CDR3 is TGTGCCAGCAGCCCAACGAGAGGCTCCTACAATGAGCAGTTCTTC. The rearrangement uses TRBV7-2 and TRBJ2-1; D is undetermined. This CDR3 spans 15 amino acids. Between the trimmed V and J ends, which lost 5 bases and 0 bases, there was a span of 11 bases. Germline CDR1 and CDR2: SGHTA and FQGNSA.

The chain has TRBV7-2 and TRBJ1-4; D gene ambiguous. Between the trimmed V and J ends, which lost 1 base and 8 bases, there was a span of 14 bases. CDR3 length: 15 amino acids. Germline CDR1 SGHTA, CDR2 FQGNSA. CDR3 nucleotides: TGTGCCAGCAGCTTAGTTCGGGGATCTGGAGAAAAACTGTTTTTT. Amino acid sequence: CASSLVRGSGEKLFF.